This T cell receptor (beta chain) was identified during a study of cytomegalovirus exposure and HLA in healthy donors. The wider study: Within the Caucasian-associated ancestry cluster were 81% of the approximately 390 genotyped donors.

This CDR3 has 14 amino acids. V lost 3 bases and J lost 1, with 9 bases in between. Per germline, CDR1 SGHTA and CDR2 FQGNSA. Concerning this clone itself: This specimen includes other DNA sequences encoding the same CDR3.

Amplification used 60 Vbeta primers and 13 Jbeta primers. Generated by immunoSEQ multiplex PCR, the TCRdb table keeps only in-frame clones and is missing some. The data hold some 130,000 clones, with roughly 80% observed a single time. This TCR was sampled from a female donor in good health and CMV-seronegative. The V gene is TRBV7-2, the J gene TRBJ2-5, with a possible D match to TRBD2 (6 bases). Sequencing was performed on PBMCs. CDR3 region: CASSFQGGQETQYF. CDR3 nucleotides: TGTGCCAGCAGCTTCCAGGGAGGCCAAGAGACCCAGTACTTC.